This T cell receptor (beta chain) was found in a study of OX40 agonist ivuxolimab in advanced cancers. Overall study context: Across the patients, intravenous ivuxolimab was delivered every 2 weeks at 0.01 to 10 mg/kg. Hepatocellular carcinoma, melanoma, renal cell or head and neck cancer affected the dose-escalation patients.

This clone occurred once. Its antigen is undetermined. This table comes from immunoSEQ multiplex PCR, and its TCRdb copy is limited to in-frame clones, with some not included. The data show tens of thousands of clones, 80% to 90% seen once. Study observations and caveats: Both CD4+ and CD8+ T cell populations in blood had undergone clonal expansion by week 6 at 0.1 to 3.0 mg/kg.

CDR1 and CDR2 (germline): SGHTA, FQGTGA. This CDR3 has 15 residues. Trimming pared 5 bases from V and 3 bases from J, leaving 16 bases between. Autoimmune disease history or systemic immunosuppression meant exclusion. The chain has TRBV7-3 and TRBJ2-5; D call uncertain. This sequence was found in an adult with an advanced solid tumor such as melanoma, head and neck, liver or kidney cancer. Sequencing was performed on CD4+ or CD8+ T cells sorted from blood, taken in a trial of the OX40 agonist ivuxolimab. The CDR3 reads CASSASEPRKETQYF. The CDR3 nucleotides are TGTGCCAGCAGCGCGTCTGAGCCAAGAAAAGAGACCCAGTACTTC.